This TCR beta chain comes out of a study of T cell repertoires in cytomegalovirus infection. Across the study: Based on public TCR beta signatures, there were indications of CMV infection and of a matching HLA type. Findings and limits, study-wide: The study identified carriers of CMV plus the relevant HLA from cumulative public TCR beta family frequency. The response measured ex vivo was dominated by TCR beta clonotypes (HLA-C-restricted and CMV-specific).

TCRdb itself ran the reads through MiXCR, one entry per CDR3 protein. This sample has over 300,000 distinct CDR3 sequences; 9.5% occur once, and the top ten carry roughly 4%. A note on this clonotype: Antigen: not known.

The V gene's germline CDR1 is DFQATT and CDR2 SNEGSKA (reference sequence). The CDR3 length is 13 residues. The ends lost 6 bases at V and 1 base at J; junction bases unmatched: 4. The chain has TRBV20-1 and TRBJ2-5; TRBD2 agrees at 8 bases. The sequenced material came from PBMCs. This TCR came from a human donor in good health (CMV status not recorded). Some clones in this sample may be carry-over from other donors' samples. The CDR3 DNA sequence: TGCAGTGCAAAGAGCGGGGGCCAAGAGACCCAGTACTTC. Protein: CSAKSGGQETQYF.